The sequence of this TCR beta chain was determined in a study of blood T cell repertoires in COVID-19. About the research overall: Collection of acute and convalescent COVID-19 samples took place in the United States, Italy and Spain. The cDNA or gDNA used as material had been derived from T cells, B-cell-depleted T cells, or PBMCs.

The authors' processing: For nucleated cells, counts were estimated from reference gene primer amplification. Here immunoSEQ multiplex PCR was the method, and the copy in TCRdb shows in-frame clones only, minus some. V and J calls and clone size come straight from that table; D and trimming were deduced from the DNA. The repertoire holds 130,000 to 150,000 clones, with approximately 80% as singletons. The ends were cut back, 5 bases at V and 4 bases at J, with 7 bases in the middle. Germline V gives CDR1 SGHTA, CDR2 FQGTGA. This CDR3 region has 12 residues. This chain joins TRBV7-3 and TRBJ2-3, with unresolved D. The sequencing sample was made of peripheral blood. The TCR comes from a man in his sixties with active or convalescent COVID-19. CDR3 DNA: TGTGCCAGCAGCATAGCCGCAGATACGCAGTATTTT. Translation gives CASSIAADTQYF.